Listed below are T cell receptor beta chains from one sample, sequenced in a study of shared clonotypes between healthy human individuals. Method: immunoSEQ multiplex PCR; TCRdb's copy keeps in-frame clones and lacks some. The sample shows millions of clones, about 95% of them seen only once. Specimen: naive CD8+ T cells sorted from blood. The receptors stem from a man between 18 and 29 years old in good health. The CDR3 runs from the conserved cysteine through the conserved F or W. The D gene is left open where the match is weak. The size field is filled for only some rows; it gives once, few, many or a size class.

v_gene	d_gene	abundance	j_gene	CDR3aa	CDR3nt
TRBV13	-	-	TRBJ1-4	CASTLGGANEKLFF	TGTGCCAGCACCCTGGGGGGGGCTAATGAAAAACTGTTTTTT
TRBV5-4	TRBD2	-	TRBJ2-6	CASSSSSGGAGANVLTF	TGTGCCAGCAGCTCCTCTAGCGGGGGGGCTGGGGCCAACGTCCTGACTTTC
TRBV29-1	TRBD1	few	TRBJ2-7	CSASQGLPSYEQYF	TGCAGCGCCTCACAGGGGCTTCCCTCCTACGAGCAGTACTTC
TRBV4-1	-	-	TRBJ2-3	CASSQEVSDTQYF	TGCGCCAGCAGCCAAGAGGTCTCAGATACGCAGTATTTT
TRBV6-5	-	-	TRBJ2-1	CASSYSDEQFF	TGTGCCAGCAGTTATAGCGATGAGCAGTTCTTC
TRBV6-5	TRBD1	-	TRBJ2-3	CASSEQGALVTQYF	TGTGCCAGCAGTGAACAGGGGGCGCTGGTTACGCAGTATTTT
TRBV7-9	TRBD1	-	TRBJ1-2	CASSLGGTGTGNPYTF	TGTGCCAGCAGCTTAGGAGGAACCGGGACAGGGAACCCCTACACCTTC
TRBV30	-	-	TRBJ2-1	CAWSRGRLAYNEQFF	TGTGCCTGGAGTCGAGGTCGACTGGCCTACAATGAGCAGTTCTTC
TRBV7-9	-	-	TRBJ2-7	CASSPQQGYEQYF	TGTGCCAGCAGCCCCCAACAGGGATACGAGCAGTACTTC
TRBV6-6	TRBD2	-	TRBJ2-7	CASSYSTSGYEQYF	TGTGCCAGCAGTTACTCTACTAGCGGATACGAGCAGTACTTC
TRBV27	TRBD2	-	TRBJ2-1	CASSSSTSGGAYNEQFF	TGTGCCAGCAGTTCCTCTACCAGCGGGGGGGCTTACAATGAGCAGTTCTTC
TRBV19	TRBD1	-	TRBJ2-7	CASSISTGEYYEQYF	TGTGCCAGTAGTATCTCGACAGGGGAGTACTACGAGCAGTACTTC
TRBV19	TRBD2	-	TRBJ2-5	CASSDLAGGLQETQYF	TGTGCCAGTAGTGACCTAGCGGGAGGCCTCCAAGAGACCCAGTACTTC
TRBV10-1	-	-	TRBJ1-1	CASSDVGTEAFF	TGCGCCAGCAGTGATGTGGGGACAGAAGCTTTCTTT
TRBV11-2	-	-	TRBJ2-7	CASSPDISLSYEQYF	TGTGCCAGCAGCCCGGACATCTCACTTTCCTACGAGCAGTACTTC
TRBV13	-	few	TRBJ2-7	CASSSRDTYEQYF	TGTGCCAGCAGCTCCCGGGACACCTACGAGCAGTACTTC
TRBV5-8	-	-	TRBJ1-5	CASSLGESQRLDQPQHF	TGTGCCAGCAGCTTGGGAGAGTCCCAAAGGCTCGATCAGCCCCAGCATTTT
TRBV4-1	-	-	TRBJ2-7	CASSQGGAVGEQYF	TGCGCCAGCAGCCAAGGGGGGGCGGTGGGCGAGCAGTACTTC
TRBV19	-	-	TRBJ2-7	CASSMGRIYEQYF	TGTGCCAGTAGTATGGGCAGAATCTACGAGCAGTACTTC
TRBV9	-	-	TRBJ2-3	CASSFLSGADTQYF	TGTGCCAGCAGCTTCCTCTCCGGGGCAGATACGCAGTATTTT
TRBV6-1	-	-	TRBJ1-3	CASSEGTLIASGNTIYF	TGTGCCAGCAGTGAAGGGACACTTATCGCATCTGGAAACACCATATATTTT
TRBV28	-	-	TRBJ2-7	CASSFGDLGSYEQYF	TGTGCCAGCAGTTTTGGCGACTTAGGCAGCTACGAGCAGTACTTC
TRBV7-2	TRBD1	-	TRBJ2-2	CASSTGQGAGELFF	TGTGCCAGCAGCACGGGACAGGGAGCCGGGGAGCTGTTTTTT
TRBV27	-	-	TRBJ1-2	CASSFLPAVPQYGYTF	TGTGCCAGCAGCTTTTTGCCCGCGGTCCCTCAATATGGCTACACCTTC
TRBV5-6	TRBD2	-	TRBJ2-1	CASSLMTSSHNEQFF	TGTGCCAGCAGCTTAATGACTAGCTCTCACAATGAGCAGTTCTTC
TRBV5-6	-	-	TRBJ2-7	CASSSQHLTEQYF	TGTGCCAGCAGCTCCCAACACCTAACCGAGCAGTACTTC
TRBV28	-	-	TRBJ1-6	CASRPPGNSPLHF	TGTGCCAGCCGCCCCCCAGGGAATTCACCCCTCCACTTT
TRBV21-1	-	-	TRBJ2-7	CASSKTRQTGRFDEQYF	TGTGCCAGCAGCAAAACCCGGCAGACAGGGCGGTTCGACGAGCAGTACTTC
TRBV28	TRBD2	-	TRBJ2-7	CASSLTSGVTYEQYF	TGTGCCAGCAGTTTGACTAGCGGGGTCACCTACGAGCAGTACTTC
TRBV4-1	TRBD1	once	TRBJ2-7	CASSQLDRASYEQYF	TGCGCCAGCAGCCAACTCGACAGGGCTTCCTACGAGCAGTACTTC
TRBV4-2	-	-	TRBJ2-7	CASSQDTSGWDEQYF	TGTGCCAGCAGCCAAGATACGTCAGGGTGGGACGAGCAGTACTTC
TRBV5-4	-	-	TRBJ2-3	CASSLTVQGNPQYF	TGTGCCAGCAGCTTGACGGTCCAGGGTAACCCGCAGTATTTT
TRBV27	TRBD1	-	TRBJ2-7	CASRPTGNYEQYF	TGTGCCAGCAGACCGACAGGGAACTACGAGCAGTACTTC
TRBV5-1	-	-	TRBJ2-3	CASSPRTDTDTQYF	TGCGCCAGCAGCCCGAGGACTGATACAGATACGCAGTATTTT
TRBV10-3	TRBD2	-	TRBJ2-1	CAISESAASGIRNEQFF	TGTGCCATCAGTGAGTCGGCGGCTAGCGGGATCCGAAATGAGCAGTTCTTC
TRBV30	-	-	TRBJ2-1	CAWTWDHYGEQFF	TGTGCCTGGACATGGGACCACTACGGTGAGCAGTTCTTC
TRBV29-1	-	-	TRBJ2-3	CSVPTLLLTDTQYF	TGCAGCGTGCCGACCCTACTCCTCACAGATACGCAGTATTTT
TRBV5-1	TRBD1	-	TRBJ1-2	CASNTGQGASGYTF	TGCGCCAGCAACACAGGACAGGGGGCATCTGGCTACACCTTC
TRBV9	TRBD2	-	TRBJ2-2	CASSVASLAGSLNTGELFF	TGTGCCAGCAGCGTAGCTAGTCTAGCGGGATCATTAAACACCGGGGAGCTGTTTTTT
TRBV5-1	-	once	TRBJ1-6	CASSFSTDSPLHF	TGCGCCAGCAGCTTTTCAACCGATTCACCCCTCCACTTT
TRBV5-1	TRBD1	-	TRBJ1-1	CASSSGQGTMYTEAFF	TGCGCCAGCAGCTCAGGACAGGGAACCATGTACACTGAAGCTTTCTTT
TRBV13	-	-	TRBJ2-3	CASSPPRAGAPDTQYF	TGTGCCAGCAGCCCCCCCAGGGCAGGGGCTCCAGATACGCAGTATTTT
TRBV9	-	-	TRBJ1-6	CASSGDPSWNSPLHF	TGTGCCAGCAGCGGGGACCCCTCGTGGAATTCACCCCTCCACTTT
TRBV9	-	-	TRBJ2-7	CASSVGGSAAYEQYF	TGTGCCAGCAGCGTAGGCGGGTCTGCGGCTTACGAGCAGTACTTC